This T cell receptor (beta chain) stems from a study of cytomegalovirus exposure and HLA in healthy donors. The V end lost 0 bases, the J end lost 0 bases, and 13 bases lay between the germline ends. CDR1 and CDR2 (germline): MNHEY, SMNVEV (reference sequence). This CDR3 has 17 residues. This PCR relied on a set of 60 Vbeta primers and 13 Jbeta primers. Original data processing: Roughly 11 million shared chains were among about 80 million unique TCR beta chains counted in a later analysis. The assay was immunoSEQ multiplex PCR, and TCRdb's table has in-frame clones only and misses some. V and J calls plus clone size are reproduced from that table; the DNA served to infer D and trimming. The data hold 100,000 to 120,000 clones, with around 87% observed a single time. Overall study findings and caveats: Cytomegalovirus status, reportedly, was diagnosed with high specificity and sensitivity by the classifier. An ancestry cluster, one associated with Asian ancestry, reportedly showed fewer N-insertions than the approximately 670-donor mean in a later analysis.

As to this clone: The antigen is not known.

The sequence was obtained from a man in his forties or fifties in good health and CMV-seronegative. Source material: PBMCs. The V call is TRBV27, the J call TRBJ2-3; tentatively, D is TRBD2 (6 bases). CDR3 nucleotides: TGTGCCAGCAGTTTATCGATTGGGGGGACGAGCACAGATACGCAGTATTTT. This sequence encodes CASSLSIGGTSTDTQYF.